These 29 T cell receptor beta chains came from one sample sequenced in a study of OX40 agonist ivuxolimab in advanced cancers. Preparation of the library involved the immunoSEQ multiplex PCR assay. TCRdb mirrors the immuneACCESS table, restricted to in-frame sequences. Some clones are absent from its copies; in checked studies, under half trace to an unresolved V gene, and the reason for the others is unknown. This sample is represented by around 11,000 clones; 65% to 75% of them were singletons. Around 35% of the sample is held by the ten biggest clonotypes. The specimen was CD4+ or CD8+ T cells sorted from blood, collected in a trial of the OX40 agonist ivuxolimab. The receptors were sampled from an adult with an advanced solid tumor such as melanoma, head and neck, liver or kidney cancer.

The V gene is TRBV6-6, the J gene TRBJ2-7; maybe TRBD1 (7 bases). CDR3 length: 15 amino acids. V was trimmed by 4 bases and J by 0 bases, leaving 13 bases between them. The germline V gene encodes CDR1 MNHNY and CDR2 SVGAGI (reference sequence). The CDR3: CASSFRQGGSYEQYF. The CDR3 DNA is TGTGCCAGCAGTTTCCGACAGGGAGGCTCCTACGAGCAGTACTTC.

The chain carries TRBV9 and TRBJ2-7; D perhaps matches TRBD1 (5 bases). In germline, CDR1 is SGDLS, CDR2 YYNGEE. V lost 0 bases to trimming and J lost 1 base, with 11 bases between them. This CDR3 comprises 15 residues. CDR3 protein: CASSVGAGISYEQYF. The CDR3 DNA sequence: TGTGCCAGCAGCGTAGGGGCAGGGATTTCCTACGAGCAGTACTTC.

The gene calls are TRBV7-5 and TRBJ1-2; no DNA check was done on the table's D call, TRBD1. TRBV7-5 has pseudogene status. The CDR3 covers 16 residues. The CDR3 sequence is CVRSTPPGQVDGGYTF. The CDR3, as DNA: TGTGTCAGAAGCACCCCGCCGGGACAGGTCGACGGTGGCTACACCTTC.

The chain joins TRBV6-4 to TRBJ2-3; 7 bases are shared with TRBD2. J lost 2 bases, V lost 3 bases, and 2 bases had no gene match. This CDR3 has 14 amino acids. From germline, CDR1 is MRHNA and CDR2 SNTAGT. In nucleotides, the CDR3 is TGTGCCAGCAGTGAAAGCGGGGCCACAGATACGCAGTATTTT. Encoded protein: CASSESGATDTQYF.

The CDR3 nucleotides read TGTGCCACCAGCAGAGATAAGGGACAGGGGTATGAAAAACTGTTTTTT. This translates into CATSRDKGQGYEKLFF. V gene TRBV15 combines with J gene TRBJ1-4; 10 positions agree with TRBD1. CDR3 length: 16 residues. CDR1 and CDR2 from the germline V gene are LNHNV and YYDKDF (reference sequence). V gave up 0 bases and J gave up 6 bases; unmatched junction bases: 4.

The chain is built from TRBV27 and TRBJ2-2; D is perhaps TRBD2 (5 bases). This CDR3 region has 15 residues. V lost 5 bases and J lost 2, with 12 bases in between. In germline, CDR1 is MNHEY, CDR2 SMNVEV (reference sequence). The CDR3 loop reads CASSILASNTGELFF. In DNA, the CDR3 is TGTGCCAGCAGTATTTTAGCGAGCAACACCGGGGAGCTGTTTTTT.

This chain uses TRBV15 with TRBJ2-5, with TRBD1 matching over 8 bases. The DNA end lines up better with TRBJ2-7; the J call may be wrong. The CDR3 totals 14 residues. Germline lookup yields CDR1 LNHNV and CDR2 YYDKDF (reference sequence). The DNA of the CDR3 is TGTGCCACCAGCATCCTGACAGGGGCCTACGAGCAGTACTTC. Translation gives CATSILTGAYEQYF.

This chain links TRBV5-1 with TRBJ1-2; 7 bases are shared with TRBD1. V was pared by 2 bases and J by 6 bases, with 1 base of the junction left unmatched. The CDR3 totals 12 residues. Germline V gene sequence: CDR1 SGHRS, CDR2 YFSETQ. The CDR3 reads CASSFTGDGYTF. The CDR3 DNA follows: TGCGCCAGCAGCTTTACAGGGGATGGCTACACCTTC.

The sample holds one count of this clone. Other DNA sequences in the same sample also yield this CDR3. This chain connects TRBV7-9 to TRBJ2-7, with unresolved D. V shed 6 bases and J shed 3 bases, with 12 bases lying between them. Germline-derived CDR1 and CDR2 are SEHNR and FQNEAQ (reference sequence). The CDR3 is made up of 13 amino acids. This CDR3 is CASSPGPNYEQYF. As DNA, the CDR3 is TGTGCCAGCAGTCCCGGGCCCAACTACGAGCAGTACTTC.

This chain connects TRBV12-5 to TRBJ2-1; D gene ambiguous. The CDR3 runs to 15 residues. Trimming removed 7 bases from V and 2 bases from J, with 15 bases in between. Looked up from germline, CDR1 is LGHNT and CDR2 is FRNRAP. The CDR3 nucleotides read TGTGCTAGTGCCCCGCCCATAGCACCCTACAATGAGCAGTTCTTC. It translates to CASAPPIAPYNEQFF.

This CDR3 reads CASSQGLDTGELFF. CDR3 coding DNA: TGCGCCAGCAGCCAAGGACTAGACACCGGGGAGCTGTTTTTT. The gene calls are TRBV4-3 and TRBJ2-2; D is possibly TRBD2 (6 bases). Trimming pared 1 base from V and 3 bases from J, leaving 6 bases between. CDR3 length: 14 amino acids. The germline CDR1 and CDR2 sequences are LGHNA and YSLEER.

The chain links TRBV11-2 to TRBJ2-5; D unclear. Per the germline V gene, CDR1 is SGHAT and CDR2 is FQNNGV. CDR3 length equals 15 residues. Trimming took off 4 bases at V and 4 bases at J, with 16 bases between the two ends. CDR3 coding DNA: TGTGCCAGCAGCTCAACCGCTGGAATAGGAGAGACCCAGTACTTC. It yields the protein CASSSTAGIGETQYF.

This chain uses TRBV7-9 with TRBJ2-1; D gene ambiguous. This CDR3 comprises 12 residues. CDR1 is SEHNR and CDR2 is FQNEAQ in the germline V gene (reference sequence). Trimming removed 4 bases from V and 7 bases from J, with 8 bases in between. The CDR3 bases are TGTGCCAGCAGCTCCGTAAGGAATGAGCAGTTCTTC. Translation gives CASSSVRNEQFF.

The chain recombines TRBV28 with TRBJ1-2; 9 bases fit TRBD1. The CDR3 covers 12 residues. Per germline, CDR1 MDHEN and CDR2 SYDVKM. Trimming took 4 bases from V and 8 from J; bases not matched to a gene: 2. The CDR3 nucleotides are TGTGCCAGCAGTTACAGGGGGCGAGGCTACACCTTC. It is translated as CASSYRGRGYTF.

The chain recombines TRBV6-5 with TRBJ1-1; maybe TRBD1 (5 bases). The CDR3 totals 13 residues. Looked up from germline, CDR1 is MNHEY and CDR2 is SVGAGI. V was cut by 6 bases and J by 3 bases, with 11 bases left in between. The CDR3 bases are TGTGCCAGCAGCTCCTCAGGGTACACTGAAGCTTTCTTT. As protein: CASSSSGYTEAFF.

The chain carries TRBV5-6 and TRBJ2-1; D is unclear. Trimming pared 0 bases from V and 0 bases from J, leaving 1 base between. Germline CDR1 and CDR2: SGHDT and YYEEEE. The CDR3 consists of 13 residues. The CDR3 loop is CASSLGSYNEQFF. As DNA, the CDR3 is TGTGCCAGCAGCTTGGGCTCCTACAATGAGCAGTTCTTC.

This chain connects TRBV6-1 to TRBJ1-1, with D perhaps TRBD1 (5 bases). Germline assignment: CDR1 MNHNS and CDR2 SASEGT. CDR3 length: 13 amino acids. Trimming pared 10 bases from V and 3 bases from J, leaving 15 bases between. CDR3 nucleotide sequence: TGTGCCACCGACCCCGGGGGTTACACTGAAGCTTTCTTT. This encodes CATDPGGYTEAFF.

The chain carries TRBV11-3 and TRBJ2-7; D is undetermined. Looked up from germline, CDR1 is SGHNT and CDR2 is YENEEA. The V and J ends lost 1 base and 2 bases respectively, with 15 bases between them. The CDR3 loop spans 16 amino acids. For the CDR3, the DNA is TGTGCCAGCAGCTTAGTAGGTGGGAACCCAACCTACGAGCAGTACTTC. This codes for CASSLVGGNPTYEQYF.

The chain combines TRBV4-1 with TRBJ1-2, with D perhaps TRBD1 (5 bases). CDR1 MGHRA and CDR2 YSYEKL come from the germline V gene. Between the trimmed V and J ends, which lost 4 bases and 0 bases, there was a span of 9 bases. The CDR3 is 14 amino acids. The CDR3 loop is CASSPTVANYGYTF. The CDR3 DNA follows: TGCGCCAGCAGCCCGACAGTAGCTAACTATGGCTACACCTTC.

The chain joins TRBV30 to TRBJ1-2; D is possibly TRBD1 (5 bases). CDR3 length: 13 amino acids. The V end lost 5 bases, the J end lost 1 base, and 11 bases lay between the germline ends. Looked up from germline, CDR1 is GTSNPN and CDR2 is SVGIG (reference sequence). The CDR3 region has the DNA TGTGCCTGGGGACACCGGCATAACTATGGCTACACCTTC. This encodes CAWGHRHNYGYTF.

V is TRBV30 and J is TRBJ1-1, with unresolved D. Germline V gene sequence: CDR1 GTSNPN, CDR2 SVGIG (reference sequence). V lost 2 bases and J lost 1, with 8 bases in between. The CDR3 contains 13 residues. The CDR3 here is CAWSQLSNTEAFF. CDR3 DNA: TGTGCCTGGAGTCAGCTCTCGAACACTGAAGCTTTCTTT.

J is TRBJ2-7 and V is TRBV7-3; 7 bases map to TRBD2. The CDR3 is 15 residues long. J gave up 5 bases and V 5 bases, and 12 bases lay outside the gene matches. Germline lookup yields CDR1 SGHTA and CDR2 FQGTGA. The CDR3 coding sequence is TGTGCCAGCAGCCTCAACGGCGGGGGTTGGGACGAGCAGTACTTC. This codes for CASSLNGGGWDEQYF.

The chain is built from TRBV27 and TRBJ2-2, with D uncertain. V was trimmed by 4 bases and J by 8 bases, leaving 8 bases between them. The germline V gene has CDR1 MNHEY and CDR2 SMNVEV (reference sequence). This CDR3 is 12 amino acids long. CDR3: CASSSSGGELFF. CDR3 DNA sequence: TGTGCCAGCAGTTCGTCCGGGGGGGAGCTGTTTTTT.

J is TRBJ2-7 and V is TRBV6-5, with 9 bases lining up with TRBD1. Germline V gene lookup returns CDR1 MNHEY and CDR2 SVGAGI. This CDR3 has 14 residues. The junction had 5 bases not matched to a gene; V was cut back by 4 bases and J by 4 bases. The CDR3 here is CASSSDRGAYEQYF. In DNA form, the CDR3 reads TGTGCCAGCAGTTCGGACAGGGGAGCGTACGAGCAGTACTTC.

CDR3 nucleotide sequence: TGTGCCAGCAGTTCACCTCGAACTAGCGCCGGCTCCTACAATGAGCAGTTCTTC. It codes for CASSSPRTSAGSYNEQFF. The chain recombines TRBV28 with TRBJ2-1; 7 bases fit TRBD2. The germline CDR1 and CDR2 sequences are MDHEN and SYDVKM. The CDR3 length is 18 residues. V shed 4 bases and J 0 bases; nucleotides not matched to a gene: 12.

This clone was seen just once. The chain combines TRBV7-9 with TRBJ2-1; 9 positions agree with TRBD2. The CDR3 covers 16 residues. Germline values: CDR1 SEHNR, CDR2 FQNEAQ (reference sequence). The V segment lost 4 bases and the J segment 9 bases; nucleotides outside the gene matches: 13. CDR3 nucleotide sequence: TGTGCCAGCAGCTCCCGTCTAGCGGGGACACAACCTGAGCAGTTCTTC. It yields the protein CASSSRLAGTQPEQFF.

The chain recombines TRBV7-1 with TRBJ1-1; 10 bases line up with TRBD1. TRBV7-1 is an ORF; its function is uncertain. The CDR3 contains 15 residues. V lost 4 bases, J lost 4 bases, and 6 bases stayed unmatched. The CDR3 nucleotides read TGTGCCAGCAGCTTCTGGGACAGGGGAGGCACTGAAGCTTTCTTT. It codes for CASSFWDRGGTEAFF.

The V gene is TRBV7-2, the J gene TRBJ2-7; D uncertain. The CDR3 contains 11 residues. Germline V CDR1 and CDR2: SGHTA, FQGNSA. V was cut by 2 bases and J by 3 bases, with 2 bases left in between. CDR3 sequence reads: CASSLFYEQYF. As DNA, the CDR3 is TGTGCCAGCAGCTTATTCTACGAGCAGTACTTC.

This chain connects TRBV11-1 to TRBJ2-1; no definite D call. Trimming pared 3 bases from V and 8 bases from J, leaving 23 bases between. The CDR3 consists of 17 residues. Germline CDR1 and CDR2: SGHAT and FQDESV (reference sequence). The CDR3 loop reads CASSFPRSRELLDEQFF. The CDR3 nucleotides are TGTGCCAGCAGCTTCCCCCGTAGCAGAGAACTTTTGGATGAGCAGTTCTTC.